This T cell receptor beta chain was recorded in a study of response to subunit inactivated influenza vaccine. TCRdb reprocessed the RT-PCR reads with MiXCR, giving one entry per CDR3 protein. The repertoire holds around 600,000 distinct CDR3 sequences, with over 9% as singletons. The CDR3 consists of 12 residues. Germline values: CDR1 SGHRS, CDR2 YFSETQ. V was pared by 3 bases and J by 9 bases, with 10 bases between. These records were also assigned to another study, of T cells expressing NK-cell markers. This second study says: 5'RACE template switching built TCR beta cDNA with unique molecular identifiers. Underlying the TCR beta repertoires were sorted CD3+CD56+NKG2C+, CD3+CD56+NKG2C- and CD3+CD56-NKG2C+ T cells. Among eight sequenced donors, seven carried HCMV seropositivity while one was seronegative. A range of roughly 1.0-7.0% of CD8+ T cells consisted of dominant NKG2C+ clonotypes in several donors. The study did not resolve the HCMV specificity of expanded NKG2C+ T cell clones.

This TCR was recovered from a man in his forties or fifties who received an inactivated influenza vaccine. V is TRBV5-1 and J is TRBJ2-1; tentatively, D is TRBD2 (5 bases). The material was PBMCs from blood, obtained on the day of vaccination. The CDR3 DNA reads as TGCGCCAGCAGCTCTTCCCGGGGTGAGCAGTTCTTC. It yields the protein CASSSSRGEQFF. The full variable domain, its missing parts supplied by reference TRBV5-1 and TRBJ2-1, is KAGVTQTPRYLIKTRGQQVTLSCSPISGHRSVSWYQQTPGQGLQFLFEYFSETQRNKGNFPGRFSGRQFSNSRSEMNVSTLELGDSALYLCASSSSRGEQFFGPGTRLTVL.